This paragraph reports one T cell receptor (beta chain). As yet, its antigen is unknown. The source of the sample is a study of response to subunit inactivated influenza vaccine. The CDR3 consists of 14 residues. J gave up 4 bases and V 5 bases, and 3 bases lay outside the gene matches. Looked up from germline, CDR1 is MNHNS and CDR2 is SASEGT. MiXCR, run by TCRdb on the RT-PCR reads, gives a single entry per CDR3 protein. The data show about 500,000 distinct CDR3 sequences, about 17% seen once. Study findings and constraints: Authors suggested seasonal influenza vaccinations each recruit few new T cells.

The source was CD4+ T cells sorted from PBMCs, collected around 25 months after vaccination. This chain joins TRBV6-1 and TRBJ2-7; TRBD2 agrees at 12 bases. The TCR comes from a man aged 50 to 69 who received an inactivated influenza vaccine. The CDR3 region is CASSRLAGAYEQYF. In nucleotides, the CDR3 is TGTGCCAGCAGTAGACTAGCGGGGGCATACGAGCAGTACTTC.